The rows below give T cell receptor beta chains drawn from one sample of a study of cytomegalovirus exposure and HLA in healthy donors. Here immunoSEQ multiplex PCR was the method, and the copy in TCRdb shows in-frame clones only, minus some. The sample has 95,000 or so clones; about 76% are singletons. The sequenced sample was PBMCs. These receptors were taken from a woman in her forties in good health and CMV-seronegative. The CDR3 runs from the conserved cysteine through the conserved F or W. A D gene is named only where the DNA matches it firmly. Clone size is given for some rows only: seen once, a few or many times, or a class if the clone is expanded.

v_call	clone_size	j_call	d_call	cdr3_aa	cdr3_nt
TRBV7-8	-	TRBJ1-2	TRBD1	CASSPPGQGAYGYTF	TGTGCCAGCAGCCCGCCGGGACAGGGAGCGTATGGCTACACCTTC
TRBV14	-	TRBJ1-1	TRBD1	CASSQTGGPNTEAFF	TGTGCCAGCAGCCAGACAGGGGGCCCTAACACTGAAGCTTTCTTT
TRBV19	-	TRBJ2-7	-	CASSSGVIYEQYF	TGTGCCAGTAGTTCAGGGGTAATCTACGAGCAGTACTTC
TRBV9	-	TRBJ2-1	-	CASSVEWGGFYNEQFF	TGTGCCAGCAGCGTAGAATGGGGGGGCTTCTACAATGAGCAGTTCTTC
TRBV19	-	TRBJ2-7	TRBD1	CASAWGQGSYEQYF	TGTGCCAGTGCTTGGGGACAGGGCTCCTACGAGCAGTACTTC
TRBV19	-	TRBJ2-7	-	CASSTPGQTYEQYF	TGTGCCAGTAGTACTCCAGGACAGACCTACGAGCAGTACTTC
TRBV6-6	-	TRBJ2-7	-	CASSRELGGTDEQYF	TGTGCCAGCAGCCGTGAACTGGGGGGAACGGACGAGCAGTACTTC
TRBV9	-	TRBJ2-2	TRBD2	CASSPRAGSGTGELFF	TGTGCCAGCAGCCCCAGAGCGGGGAGCGGCACCGGGGAGCTGTTTTTT
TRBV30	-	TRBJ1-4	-	CAWSRGGVATNEKLFF	TGTGCCTGGAGTAGGGGGGGCGTTGCAACTAATGAAAAACTGTTTTTT
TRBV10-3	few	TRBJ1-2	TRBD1	CATLLGQGLYGYTF	TGTGCCACCTTACTAGGACAGGGACTCTATGGCTACACCTTC
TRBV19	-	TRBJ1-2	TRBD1	CASTSTGIYGYTF	TGTGCCAGTACTTCGACAGGGATCTATGGCTACACCTTC
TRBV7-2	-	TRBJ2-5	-	CASSPGVGETQYF	TGTGCCAGCAGCCCCGGGGTTGGGGAGACCCAGTACTTC
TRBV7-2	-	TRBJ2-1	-	CASSPSVYNEQFF	TGTGCCAGCAGCCCCTCTGTTTACAATGAGCAGTTCTTC
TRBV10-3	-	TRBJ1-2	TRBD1	CASTGGDGYGYTF	TGTGCCAGCACAGGGGGCGATGGGTATGGCTACACCTTC
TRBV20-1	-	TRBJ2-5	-	CSAGGKETQYF	TGCAGTGCTGGGGGGAAAGAGACCCAGTACTTC
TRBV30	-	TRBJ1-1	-	CAWTRGMNTEAFF	TGTGCCTGGACCCGGGGGATGAACACTGAAGCTTTCTTT
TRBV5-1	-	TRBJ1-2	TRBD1	CASSLGQGALYGYTF	TGCGCCAGCAGCTTGGGACAGGGGGCGTTATATGGCTACACCTTC
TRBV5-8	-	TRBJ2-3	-	CASSTVITDTQYF	TGTGCCAGCAGCACGGTTATCACAGATACGCAGTATTTT
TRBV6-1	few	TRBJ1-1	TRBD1	CASSGQGVGKSEAFF	TGTGCCAGCAGTGGTCAGGGGGTAGGGAAGAGTGAAGCTTTCTTT
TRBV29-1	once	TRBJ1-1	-	CSVARGGAFAEAFF	TGCAGCGTGGCCAGAGGGGGGGCGTTCGCTGAAGCTTTCTTT
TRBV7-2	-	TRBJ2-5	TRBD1	CASSLGDRVQETQYF	TGTGCCAGCAGCTTAGGGGACAGGGTCCAAGAGACCCAGTACTTC
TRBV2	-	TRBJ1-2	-	CASSEARQAAGYTF	TGTGCCAGCAGTGAAGCGCGACAGGCTGCTGGCTACACCTTC
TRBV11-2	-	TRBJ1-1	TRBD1	CASSLGHLGQGLQNTEAFF	TGTGCCAGCAGCTTAGGCCACCTGGGACAGGGGCTCCAGAACACTGAAGCTTTCTTT
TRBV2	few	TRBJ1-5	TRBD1	CASSRQGDQPQHF	TGTGCCAGCAGCCGACAGGGGGATCAGCCCCAGCATTTT
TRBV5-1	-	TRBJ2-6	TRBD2	CASSLATGGSGGANVLTF	TGCGCCAGCAGCTTGGCGACGGGGGGGTCGGGCGGGGCCAACGTCCTGACTTTC
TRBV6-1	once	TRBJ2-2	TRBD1	CASKRDRVNTGELFF	TGTGCCAGCAAGCGGGACAGGGTAAACACCGGGGAGCTGTTTTTT
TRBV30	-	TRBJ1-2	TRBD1	CAWEGDSLIHYGYTF	TGTGCCTGGGAGGGGGACAGCCTGATTCACTATGGCTACACCTTC
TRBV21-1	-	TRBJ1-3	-	CASTLNRNTIYF	TGTGCCAGCACCCTAAACCGAAACACCATATATTTT
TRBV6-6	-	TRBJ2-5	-	CASKGDKSWETQYF	TGTGCCAGCAAGGGAGATAAGTCATGGGAGACCCAGTACTTC
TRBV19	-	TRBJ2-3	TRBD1	CASSSDAGTGKEYF	TGTGCCAGTAGTTCTGATGCCGGGACAGGGAAGGAGTATTTT
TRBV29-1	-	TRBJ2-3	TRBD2	CSAPGLAVDTQYF	TGCAGCGCCCCGGGACTAGCGGTAGATACGCAGTATTTT
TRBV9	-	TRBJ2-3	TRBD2	CASSSRVTLAGNTQYF	TGTGCCAGCAGCTCCAGAGTAACCCTAGCGGGTAATACGCAGTATTTT
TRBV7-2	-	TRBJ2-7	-	CASNELSYEQYF	TGTGCCAGCAACGAGCTGTCCTACGAGCAGTACTTC
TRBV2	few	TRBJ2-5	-	CASTLAQETQYF	TGTGCCAGCACACTAGCCCAAGAGACCCAGTACTTC
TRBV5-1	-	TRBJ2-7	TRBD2	CASSLGGGGYEQYF	TGCGCCAGCAGCTTGGGTGGGGGGGGCTACGAGCAGTACTTC
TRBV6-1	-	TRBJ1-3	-	CASSVQGPGGNTIYF	TGTGCCAGCAGTGTTCAGGGCCCGGGTGGAAACACCATATATTTT
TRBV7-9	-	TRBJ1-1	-	CASSWSAGAAFF	TGTGCCAGCAGCTGGTCGGCGGGGGCGGCTTTCTTT